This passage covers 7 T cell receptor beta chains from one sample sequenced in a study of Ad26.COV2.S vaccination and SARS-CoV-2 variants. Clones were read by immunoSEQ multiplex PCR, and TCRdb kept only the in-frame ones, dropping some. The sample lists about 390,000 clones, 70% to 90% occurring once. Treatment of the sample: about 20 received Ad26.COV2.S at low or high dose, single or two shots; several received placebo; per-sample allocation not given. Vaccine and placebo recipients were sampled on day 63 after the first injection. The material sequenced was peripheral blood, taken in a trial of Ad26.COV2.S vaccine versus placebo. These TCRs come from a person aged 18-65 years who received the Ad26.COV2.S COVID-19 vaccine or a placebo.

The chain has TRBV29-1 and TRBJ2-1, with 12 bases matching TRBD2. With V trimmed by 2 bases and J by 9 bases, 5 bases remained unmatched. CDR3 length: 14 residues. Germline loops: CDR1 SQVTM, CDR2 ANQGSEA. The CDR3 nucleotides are TGCAGCGTTGAATTGCTAGCGGGGGGGCGTGAGCAGTTCTTC. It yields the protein CSVELLAGGREQFF.

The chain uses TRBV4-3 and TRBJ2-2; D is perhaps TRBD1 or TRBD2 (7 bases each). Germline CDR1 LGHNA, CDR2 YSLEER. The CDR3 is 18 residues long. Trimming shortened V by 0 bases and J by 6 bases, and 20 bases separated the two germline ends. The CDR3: CASSQEMGGGEVAGELFF. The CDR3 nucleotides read TGCGCCAGCAGCCAAGAGATGGGAGGGGGCGAAGTTGCCGGGGAGCTGTTTTTT.

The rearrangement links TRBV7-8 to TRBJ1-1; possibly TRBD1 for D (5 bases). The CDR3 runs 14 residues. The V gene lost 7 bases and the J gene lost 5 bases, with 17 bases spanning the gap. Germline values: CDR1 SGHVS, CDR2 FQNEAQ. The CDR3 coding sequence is TGTGCCAGCACCCCCGGGGGTTTTGTTACTGAAGCTTTCTTT. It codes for CASTPGGFVTEAFF.

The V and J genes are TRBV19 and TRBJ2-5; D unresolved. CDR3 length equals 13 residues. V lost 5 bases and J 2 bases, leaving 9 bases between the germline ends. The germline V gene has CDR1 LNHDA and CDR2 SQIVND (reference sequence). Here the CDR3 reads CASSGGSQETQYF. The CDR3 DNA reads TGTGCCAGTAGTGGTGGGTCTCAAGAGACCCAGTACTTC.

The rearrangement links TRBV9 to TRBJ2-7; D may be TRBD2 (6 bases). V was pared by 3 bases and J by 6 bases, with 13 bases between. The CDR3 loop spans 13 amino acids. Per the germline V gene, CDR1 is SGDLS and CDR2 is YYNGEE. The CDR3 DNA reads TGTGCCAGCAGCGGAATAGGAGCGGGCGAGCAGTACTTC. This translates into CASSGIGAGEQYF.

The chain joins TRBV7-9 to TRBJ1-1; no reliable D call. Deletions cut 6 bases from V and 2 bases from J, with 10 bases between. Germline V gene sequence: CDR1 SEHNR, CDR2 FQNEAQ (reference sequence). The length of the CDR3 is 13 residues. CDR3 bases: TGTGCCAGCAGTTACGGACCCAACACTGAAGCTTTCTTT. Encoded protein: CASSYGPNTEAFF.

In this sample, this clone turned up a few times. The CDR3 here is CASSPEAGAAYEQYF. CDR3 nucleotide sequence: TGTGCCAGCTCACCAGAGGCAGGGGCCGCCTACGAGCAGTACTTC. The V call is TRBV18, the J call TRBJ2-7; a weak D match, TRBD1 (6 bases). This CDR3 contains 15 residues. V was clipped by 2 bases and J by 2 bases, with 13 bases between them. Germline V lookup: CDR1 KGHSH, CDR2 LQKENI.